These T cell receptor beta chains were read from a single sample in a study of T cell responses to AZD1222 COVID-19 vaccine. Some clones are missing from TCRdb's copy, which holds only in-frame ones; the method was immunoSEQ multiplex PCR. This table has around 150,000 clones, roughly 85% appearing once. The specimen comprised peripheral blood, sampled 28 days after the second dose of the MenACWY control vaccine. All receptors derive from an adult who received the MenACWY meningococcal vaccine as a control. The CDR3 runs from the conserved cysteine through the conserved F or W. Fields, in order: clone size, V gene, J gene, D gene, CDR3 DNA, CDR3 protein. The D gene is left open where the match is weak. Clone size appears in some rows only: once, few, many, or a class for an expanded clone.

.	TRBV27	TRBJ1-1	TRBD1	TGTGCCAGCAGTTCAAGGGGACAGGGGTGGATGAACACTGAAGCTTTCTTT	CASSSRGQGWMNTEAFF
.	TRBV10-2	TRBJ1-3	.	TGCGCCAGCAGTTCAGACACCTCTGGAAACACCATATATTTT	CASSSDTSGNTIYF
few	TRBV13	TRBJ2-5	.	TGTGCCAGCAGCTTATCAGGGGCAAGGGGCCAAGAGACCCAGTACTTC	CASSLSGARGQETQYF
.	TRBV7-3	TRBJ2-3	.	TGTGCCAGCAGCTTGGGCCGCACAGATACGCAGTATTTT	CASSLGRTDTQYF
.	TRBV3-1/TRBV3-2	TRBJ1-5	.	TGTGCCAGCAGCCTTGGACAATATAGCAATCAGCCCCAGCATTTT	CASSLGQYSNQPQHF
.	TRBV19	TRBJ1-2	.	TGTGCCAGCCACCCGGGGGGCAACTATGGCTACACCTTC	CASHPGGNYGYTF
.	TRBV5-5	TRBJ1-3	TRBD1	TGTGCCAGCAGCCGAGGACAGGGTAGCTCTGGAAACACCATATATTTT	CASSRGQGSSGNTIYF
few	TRBV15	TRBJ2-7	.	TGTGCCACCAGCAGAGATCGGTGGTCTTACGAGCAGTACTTC	CATSRDRWSYEQYF
once	TRBV28	TRBJ1-2	.	TGTGCCAGCCTTCCTCCGGTCCAGGGCGCTGTTGGCTACACCTTC	CASLPPVQGAVGYTF
.	TRBV19	TRBJ2-5	TRBD1	TGTGCCAGTAGTAGGGTTTCAGGGGGCAGAGAGACCCAGTACTTC	CASSRVSGGRETQYF
few	TRBV19	TRBJ1-2	TRBD1	TGTGCCAGTAGCGCAGGGGGACTGTATGGCTACACCTTC	CASSAGGLYGYTF
once	TRBV15	TRBJ1-5	.	TGTGCCTCGTTTCGGGACTGTAGATTATGGCCCCAGCATTTT	CASFRDCRLWPQHF
.	TRBV9	TRBJ1-2	.	TGTGCCAGCAGGGCTGGGGCTAGCTATGGCTACACCTTC	CASRAGASYGYTF
once	TRBV18	TRBJ2-3	.	TGTGCCAGCTCACCCCCCCGCGGGGGCGGTACAGATACGCAGTATTTT	CASSPPRGGGTDTQYF
.	TRBV5-1	TRBJ2-5	TRBD2	TGCGCCAGCAGCTTTGGGGCTAGCGGGGGGATTCTGGAGACCCAGTACTTC	CASSFGASGGILETQYF
.	TRBV28	TRBJ1-1	.	TGTGCCAGCATCGAACTACCGGGGGGCACAACTGAAGCTTTCTTT	CASIELPGGTTEAFF
.	TRBV28	TRBJ2-3	TRBD1	TGTGCCAGCAGTTTAATACAGGGGGCGAGGACGCAGTATTTT	CASSLIQGARTQYF
.	TRBV12-3/TRBV12-4	TRBJ2-4	TRBD2	TGTGCCAGCAGTTCCGGGGGGGTGGACATTCAGTACTTC	CASSSGGVDIQYF
.	TRBV13	TRBJ1-1	.	TGTGCCAGCAGCTTAGGAGGGCAGGGAAACACTGAAGCTTTCTTT	CASSLGGQGNTEAFF
few	TRBV18	TRBJ1-2	.	TGTGCCAGCTCTTCACGGGAAAAGGGGGTAAACTATGGCTACACCTTC	CASSSREKGVNYGYTF
.	TRBV7-8	TRBJ1-1	.	TGTGCCAGCAGCTTAAGGGAGGGTACTGAAGCTTTCTTT	CASSLREGTEAFF
.	TRBV7-8	TRBJ1-1	TRBD1	TGTGCCAGCATGAGATTGACAGGGGGAAATACTGAAGCTTTCTTT	CASMRLTGGNTEAFF
once	TRBV19	TRBJ1-2	TRBD1	TGTGCCAGTATCCAAACCGGGACAGGGGGCGCAAGTTATGGCTACACCTTC	CASIQTGTGGASYGYTF
.	TRBV6-4	TRBJ2-1	TRBD2	TGTGCCAGCAGTGAGCTAGCGGGGGGCATGTGGAACAATGAGCAGTTCTTC	CASSELAGGMWNNEQFF
.	TRBV6-5	TRBJ1-2	.	TGTGCCAGCACGAGGGGCGGAAACTATGGCTACACCTTC	CASTRGGNYGYTF
.	TRBV27	TRBJ1-5	TRBD1	TGTGCCAGCAGTACCCAAAGGGACAGCGGGCAGCCCCAGCATTTT	CASSTQRDSGQPQHF
.	TRBV6-1	TRBJ1-1	TRBD1	TGTGCCAGCAGTGGGAGGGACAGGGGGCGATGGTACACTGAAGCTTTCTTT	CASSGRDRGRWYTEAFF
.	TRBV29-1	TRBJ2-1	TRBD2	TGCAGCGTTGAAGGGGTCGCGGGAGGCTCCTACAATGAGCAGTTCTTC	CSVEGVAGGSYNEQFF
.	TRBV25-1	TRBJ2-7	TRBD1	TGTGCCAGCGGGACAGCTATGAAGGGAGAGCAGTACTTC	CASGTAMKGEQYF
.	TRBV5-1	TRBJ2-1	TRBD2	TGCGCCAGCAGCTTGGGAGCGGGGGTGGAGCAGTTCTTC	CASSLGAGVEQFF
.	TRBV19	TRBJ1-1	TRBD1	TGTGCCAGTAGTATAACGGGACAGGGTAACACTGAAGCTTTCTTT	CASSITGQGNTEAFF
.	TRBV29-1	TRBJ2-3	TRBD1	TGCAGCGTTAACAGGGGAGTCACAGATACGCAGTATTTT	CSVNRGVTDTQYF
.	TRBV9	TRBJ1-3	TRBD1	TGTGCCAGCAGCGTAGCAGGACAGGGGTCTGGAAACACCATATATTTT	CASSVAGQGSGNTIYF
.	TRBV3-1/TRBV3-2	TRBJ2-1	TRBD1	TGTGCCAGCAGCCCCGGGACAGGGCTTTACAATGAGCAGTTCTTC	CASSPGTGLYNEQFF
.	TRBV12-5	TRBJ2-5	TRBD2	TGTGCTAGTGGTTTGGGACTAGCGGGAGTGCGCGAGACCCAGTACTTC	CASGLGLAGVRETQYF
.	TRBV10-3	TRBJ1-3	.	TGTGCCATCAGAGACGGGCACACCATATATTTT	CAIRDGHTIYF
.	TRBV4-3	TRBJ2-5	.	TGCGCCAGCAGCCAAGGATTAGACGGAGGAGAGACCCAGTACTTC	CASSQGLDGGETQYF
.	TRBV5-1	TRBJ2-1	TRBD2	TGCGCCAGCAAGACGACTACTAGCGGACTCAATGAGCAGTTCTTC	CASKTTTSGLNEQFF
.	TRBV28	TRBJ1-1	TRBD1	TGTGCCAGCAGTTTAAGTGACAGGGCAACTAAAGCTTTCTTT	CASSLSDRATKAFF
.	TRBV11-3	TRBJ2-7	.	TGTGCCAGCAGCCAACTAAGTGAGTCCTCCTACGAGCAGTACTTC	CASSQLSESSYEQYF
few	TRBV10-3	TRBJ1-5	TRBD1	TGTGCCACGGCGGACAAAGACAGGGGGAATCAGCCCCAGCATTTT	CATADKDRGNQPQHF
.	TRBV15	TRBJ2-1	.	TGTGCCACCAGCAGAAAGCTAGCATCCCTTCGTGGTGAGCAGTTCTTC	CATSRKLASLRGEQFF
.	TRBV23-1	TRBJ1-4	.	TGCGCCAGTCTACAGGGTTTCTGGGAAAAACTGTTTTTT	CASLQGFWEKLFF
.	TRBV11-1	TRBJ1-3	.	TGTGCCAGCAGCTTAGGCATTACCGGAGCTGGAAACACCATATATTTT	CASSLGITGAGNTIYF
.	TRBV28	TRBJ1-5	TRBD1	TGTGCCAGCCGTACAGGGGGCCGGAATCAGCCCCAGCATTTT	CASRTGGRNQPQHF
.	TRBV29-1	TRBJ2-6	.	TGCAGCGTTGAAGAGGGCTCTGGGGCCAACGTCCTGACTTTC	CSVEEGSGANVLTF
.	TRBV19	TRBJ1-5	TRBD1	TGTGCCAGTAGTGGGACAGGGGGCTTCAATCAGCCCCAGCATTTT	CASSGTGGFNQPQHF
.	TRBV4-1	TRBJ1-2	.	TGCGCCAGCAGCCAACCGACAGGCTACTACTATGGCTACACCTTC	CASSQPTGYYYGYTF
once	TRBV27	TRBJ1-1	TRBD1	TGTGCCAGCGCTAGACAGGGGAGAGACACTGAAGCTTTCTTT	CASARQGRDTEAFF
.	TRBV7-2	TRBJ1-5	.	TGTGCCAGCAGCTTAAAATTGGGCAGGGACAATCAGCCCCAGCATTTT	CASSLKLGRDNQPQHF
.	TRBV2	TRBJ2-1	.	TGTGCCAGCAGGGCTCTCGGACTTGATTCTCACAATGAGCAGTTCTTC	CASRALGLDSHNEQFF
.	TRBV3-1/TRBV3-2	TRBJ2-5	.	TGTGCCAGCAGCCGAGCACGAGGGGAGACCCAGTACTTC	CASSRARGETQYF
.	TRBV6-5	TRBJ1-5	TRBD1	TGTGCCAGCAGTTACCAGGGACAGGGGTGGGGGCAGCCCCAGCATTTT	CASSYQGQGWGQPQHF
.	TRBV5-4	TRBJ2-5	TRBD1	TGTGCCAGCGCATTTATCGGGACAGGGCAAGAGACCCAGTACTTC	CASAFIGTGQETQYF
once	TRBV10-3	TRBJ2-2	TRBD2	TGTGCCATCAATGTAGCGGGGCAGAACACCGGGGAGCTGTTTTTT	CAINVAGQNTGELFF
.	TRBV7-2	TRBJ1-6	.	TGTGCCAGCAGCTTAGATAATTCACCCCTCCACTTT	CASSLDNSPLHF
.	TRBV19	TRBJ1-5	.	TGTGCCAGTAGTATGGTCCCTCAGCCCCAGCATTTT	CASSMVPQPQHF
.	TRBV4-3	TRBJ1-5	.	TGCGCCAGCAGCCTAGGACGGTGGCAGGAGATTCAGCCCCAGCATTTT	CASSLGRWQEIQPQHF
.	TRBV9	TRBJ1-5	.	TGTGCCAGCAGCCCCCACCCGGGGGATCAGCCCCAGCATTTT	CASSPHPGDQPQHF
once	TRBV2	TRBJ1-4	TRBD1	TGTGCCAGCAGGGGACAGCTTATTGAAAAACTGTTTTTT	CASRGQLIEKLFF